Shown below are 21 T cell receptor beta chains from a single sample sequenced in a study of cytomegalovirus exposure and HLA in healthy donors. PCR primers comprised 60 Vbeta and 13 Jbeta primers. Repertoires were generated with immunoSEQ multiplex PCR, while TCRdb's copy carries only in-frame clones and drops some. Of roughly 190,000 clones in the sample, 80% to 90% are singletons; the top ten hold more than 1.5%. The specimen was PBMCs. These TCRs come from a man between 40 and 49 years old in good health and CMV-seropositive.

The chain couples TRBV7-9 to TRBJ2-1, with 9 bases lining up with TRBD2. This CDR3 is built from 19 residues. Germline-derived CDR1 and CDR2 are SEHNR and FQNEAQ (reference sequence). Unmatched junction bases numbered 16, after V lost 5 bases and J lost 2 bases. The CDR3: CASSRLGAGGLRAYNEQFF. CDR3 bases: TGTGCCAGCAGCCGTCTGGGAGCGGGAGGCCTAAGGGCCTACAATGAGCAGTTCTTC. The full variable domain, its missing parts supplied by reference TRBV7-9 and TRBJ2-1, is DTGVSQNPRHKITKRGQNVTFRCDPISEHNRLYWYRQTLGQGPEFLTYFQNEAQLEKSRLLSDRFSAERPKGSFSTLEIQRTEQGDSAMYLCASSRLGAGGLRAYNEQFFGPGTRLTVL.

The chain couples TRBV12-5 to TRBJ2-1, with a possible D match to TRBD1 (6 bases). This CDR3 is 11 amino acids long. Trimming took 5 bases from V and 8 from J, leaving 7 bases between them. The germline V gene encodes CDR1 LGHNT and CDR2 FRNRAP. The CDR3 spells CASGQGYEQFF. The DNA for the CDR3 is TGTGCTAGTGGTCAGGGGTATGAGCAGTTCTTC.

The chain links TRBV27 to TRBJ2-2, with 8 positions matching TRBD2. The junction had 3 bases not matched to a gene; V was cut back by 3 bases and J by 6 bases. Germline CDR1 and CDR2: MNHEY and SMNVEV (reference sequence). CDR3 length equals 14 residues. The CDR3 region has the DNA TGTGCCAGCAGTTTGGTACTAGCGGCCGGGGAGCTGTTTTTT. It translates to CASSLVLAAGELFF.

The chain couples TRBV30 to TRBJ2-4; D is possibly TRBD1 (7 bases). This CDR3 comprises 17 residues. Trimming removed 0 bases at V and 0 bases at J, with 15 bases between. Germline V gene data show CDR1 as GTSNPN and CDR2 as SVGIG (reference sequence). The CDR3, as DNA: TGTGCCTGGAGTGTAAAGGACCAGGGGGGAGCCAAAAACATTCAGTACTTC. Residues: CAWSVKDQGGAKNIQYF.

V is TRBV6-5 and J is TRBJ2-1, with 9 positions matching TRBD2. V dropped 5 bases and J dropped 7; count of bases not matched to a gene: 0. This CDR3 is 12 amino acids long. The germline V gene has CDR1 MNHEY and CDR2 SVGAGI. The DNA of the CDR3 is TGTGCCAGCAGTACTAGCGGGAATGAGCAGTTCTTC. It codes for CASSTSGNEQFF.

This sequence joins TRBV6-5 and TRBJ2-1; TRBD2 might be the D (6 bases). Germline assignment: CDR1 MNHEY and CDR2 SVGAGI. Trimming shortened V by 6 bases and J by 3 bases, and 15 bases separated the two germline ends. The length of the CDR3 is 15 residues. The CDR3 DNA reads as TGTGCCAGCAGCTCTCTGGGACTGGGCTACAATGAGCAGTTCTTC. Its translation is CASSSLGLGYNEQFF.

CDR3 nucleotides: TGTGCCAGCAGTGAATGGTCTACCAGGAATTCACCCCTCCACTTT. Its translation: CASSEWSTRNSPLHF. The rearrangement uses TRBV25-1 and TRBJ1-6; D not resolved. Between the trimmed V and J ends, which lost 1 base and 7 bases, there was a span of 11 bases. This CDR3 region has 15 residues. CDR1 is MGHDK and CDR2 is SYGVNS in the germline V gene.

V usage is TRBV27 and J usage is TRBJ2-1; D is possibly TRBD2 (6 bases). The CDR3 covers 15 residues. V lost 0 bases, J lost 8 bases, and 14 bases lay in between. Germline-derived CDR1 and CDR2 are MNHEY and SMNVEV (reference sequence). In DNA form, the CDR3 reads TGTGCCAGCAGTTTATCGTCGGCGACGGGGGATGAGCAGTTCTTC. It encodes CASSLSSATGDEQFF.

This rearrangement joins TRBV25-1 to TRBJ1-1; 8 bases fit TRBD1. The junction had 7 bases not matched to a gene; V was cut back by 6 bases and J by 1 base. From germline, CDR1 is MGHDK and CDR2 SYGVNS. CDR3 length: 15 amino acids. The CDR3, as DNA: TGTGCCAGCAGCGACCACGGGACAGGGAACACTGAAGCTTTCTTT. The encoded protein is CASSDHGTGNTEAFF.

V and J are TRBV10-3 and TRBJ2-5; 10 bases map to TRBD2. The CDR3 contains 17 residues. Looked up from germline, CDR1 is ENHRY and CDR2 is SYGVKD. V lost 4 bases, J lost 5 bases, and 13 bases stayed unmatched. This CDR3 is CAISAKRAGGGGETQYF. CDR3 nucleotide sequence: TGTGCCATCAGTGCGAAGCGAGCGGGAGGGGGCGGGGAGACCCAGTACTTC.

This rearrangement joins TRBV28 to TRBJ2-1, with TRBD2 identical over 13 bases. V lost 5 bases to trimming and J lost 7 bases; unmatched junction nucleotides: 11. The CDR3 sequence is 17 residues long. CDR1 and CDR2 from the germline V gene are MDHEN and SYDVKM. The CDR3 nucleotides are TGTGCCAGCAGTCATACCTTGGGACTAGCGGGGCCTAATGAGCAGTTCTTC. Translated, it gives CASSHTLGLAGPNEQFF.

This clone was observed a few times. The chain carries TRBV5-1 and TRBJ2-7, with unresolved D. CDR3 length: 11 residues. V dropped 5 bases and J dropped 5 bases, with 8 bases sitting between them. CDR1 SGHRS and CDR2 YFSETQ come from the germline V gene. CDR3 sequence (DNA): TGCGCCAGCAGGGTGGCAGACGAGCAGTACTTC. Its translation is CASRVADEQYF.

The chain couples TRBV7-2 to TRBJ2-1; 7 nucleotides line up with TRBD2. Per the germline V gene, CDR1 is SGHTA and CDR2 is FQGNSA. The CDR3 runs to 16 residues. The V gene end was trimmed by 2 bases and the J gene end by 0 bases; junction bases not matched to a gene: 4. The CDR3 region has the DNA TGTGCCAGCAGCTTAATGTCTAGCGGCTCCTACAATGAGCAGTTCTTC. Translation: CASSLMSSGSYNEQFF.

The J gene is TRBJ2-1, the V gene TRBV9, with D maybe TRBD1 (6 bases). This CDR3 comprises 13 residues. Germline assignment: CDR1 SGDLS and CDR2 YYNGEE. V lost 4 bases, J lost 7 bases, and 12 bases lay in between. CDR3 loop: CASSQGPSNEQFF. The CDR3, as DNA: TGTGCCAGCAGCCAGGGGCCTAGTAATGAGCAGTTCTTC.

The chain combines TRBV5-1 with TRBJ2-1, with 7 nucleotides matching TRBD2. CDR1 and CDR2 from the germline V gene are SGHRS and YFSETQ. Trimming cost V 0 bases and J 2 bases; bases outside gene matches: 2. CDR3 length: 15 amino acids. As DNA, the CDR3 is TGCGCCAGCAGCTTGGAAGCGGGACCCTACAATGAGCAGTTCTTC. Translation gives CASSLEAGPYNEQFF.

The chain carries TRBV6-5 and TRBJ2-7, with D possibly being TRBD2 (5 bases). Germline-derived CDR1 and CDR2 are MNHEY and SVGAGI. Trimming removed 0 bases at V and 5 bases at J, with 11 bases between. CDR3 size: 14 residues. The CDR3 is CASSYSLVTHEQYF. CDR3 in DNA: TGTGCCAGCAGTTACTCACTAGTTACCCACGAGCAGTACTTC.

This clone was detected once. V and J are TRBV18 and TRBJ2-6; 8 bases are shared with TRBD1. With 6 bases clipped from V and 2 bases from J, the junction kept 9 bases outside the gene matches. This CDR3 has 17 amino acids. Per the germline V gene, CDR1 is KGHSH and CDR2 is LQKENI. Here the CDR3 DNA reads TGTGCCAGCTCGCTCGGCAACAGGGGGACTGGGGCCAACGTCCTGACTTTC. Amino acid sequence: CASSLGNRGTGANVLTF. Together with reference TRBV18 and TRBJ2-6, the CDR3 gives the full variable domain: NAGVMQNPRHLVRRRGQEARLRCSPMKGHSHVYWYRQLPEEGLKFMVYLQKENIIDESGMPKERFSAEFPKEGPSILRIQQVVRGDSAAYFCASSLGNRGTGANVLTFGAGSRLTVL.

V gene TRBV18 combines with J gene TRBJ2-7; a weak D match, TRBD1 (5 bases). Germline CDR1 and CDR2: KGHSH and LQKENI. This CDR3 contains 16 residues. Trimming cost V 2 bases and J 3 bases, with 17 bases left between them. CDR3 region: CASSPNIGHGSYEQYF. The CDR3 nucleotides read TGTGCCAGCTCACCAAACATCGGACACGGAAGCTACGAGCAGTACTTC.

This CDR3 reads CASSPRDRVTPGRQEKLFF. The CDR3, as DNA: TGTGCCAGCTCACCGCGGGATAGAGTGACACCCGGAAGACAGGAAAAACTGTTTTTT. The gene calls are TRBV18 and TRBJ1-4, with D possibly TRBD1 on 5 matching bases. CDR1 and CDR2 from the germline V gene are KGHSH and LQKENI. The V and J ends lost 3 bases and 8 bases respectively, with 28 bases between them. CDR3 size: 19 residues.

The rearrangement links TRBV14 to TRBJ1-3, with D unclear. Trimming pared 0 bases from V and 4 bases from J, leaving 22 bases between. CDR3 length: 19 residues. Germline V gene lookup returns CDR1 SGHDN and CDR2 FVKESK. The CDR3 coding sequence is TGTGCCAGCAGCCAAGATCGAGCAGGAACCAGGCAGAAAGGAAACACCATATATTTT. As protein: CASSQDRAGTRQKGNTIYF.

This chain links TRBV29-1 with TRBJ2-5, with D unresolved. Between the trimmed V and J ends, which lost 4 bases and 5 bases, there was a span of 14 bases. This CDR3 is 13 amino acids long. Germline V gene sequence: CDR1 SQVTM, CDR2 ANQGSEA. This CDR3 reads CSVGNSVLETQYF. The CDR3 DNA reads as TGCAGCGTTGGTAACAGTGTCTTGGAGACCCAGTACTTC.